This T cell receptor (beta chain) comes out of a study of radiotherapy plus CTLA-4 blockade in lung cancer. Study-wide findings and caveats: Early blood T cell clone dynamics, with interferon-beta, were reported to best predict response.

The V end lost 5 bases, the J end lost 2 bases, and 13 bases lay between the germline ends. The germline V gene encodes CDR1 MNHEY and CDR2 SMNVEV (reference sequence). This CDR3 is built from 14 residues. Details on this clone: The target antigen is unknown.

The repertoire was sequenced with immunoSEQ multiplex PCR; TCRdb's copy has only in-frame clones and lacks some. The sample records tens of thousands of clones, 79% being singletons. The TCR originated in a human donor with non-small cell lung cancer that progressed on radiotherapy plus ipilimumab. Material: peripheral blood, obtained from a patient treated with radiotherapy plus ipilimumab. The chain joins TRBV27 to TRBJ2-7; possible D gene TRBD1, 7 bases. The CDR3 spells CASSPRDSPYEQYF. The CDR3, as DNA: TGTGCCAGCAGTCCGCGGGACAGCCCCTACGAGCAGTACTTC.